The next 21 T cell receptor beta chains were all read from a single sample in a study of identical twins. A single record per CDR3 protein comes from TCRdb applying MiXCR to the 5' RACE reads. Of 150,000 or so distinct CDR3 sequences in the sample, roughly 3.5% are singletons; the top ten hold 7% to 10%. Sequences were obtained from memory T cells sorted from blood. The source of these receptors is a man younger than 30 in good health.

This clonotype has at least ten counts. The chain uses TRBV12-3 or TRBV12-4 and TRBJ2-2; either TRBD1 or TRBD2 may fit D (5 bases each). The CDR3 covers 14 residues. V lost 6 bases to trimming and J lost 7 bases, with 15 bases between them. CDR3 sequence reads: CASSLTRGIGELFF. CDR3 DNA sequence: TGTGCCAGCAGCCTCACTAGGGGAATCGGGGAGCTGTTTTTT.

This clonotype was seen at least ten times. The genes are TRBV5-1 and TRBJ2-5; 8 bases match TRBD2. Per the germline V gene, CDR1 is SGHRS and CDR2 is YFSETQ. J gave up 9 bases and V 4 bases, and 8 bases lay outside the gene matches. CDR3 length: 13 amino acids. As DNA, the CDR3 is TGCGCCAGCAGCCCCACGCTCGGGGGGGCCCAGTACTTC. This codes for CASSPTLGGAQYF. Full variable domain (missing parts from reference TRBV5-1 and TRBJ2-5): KAGVTQTPRYLIKTRGQQVTLSCSPISGHRSVSWYQQTPGQGLQFLFEYFSETQRNKGNFPGRFSGRQFSNSRSEMNVSTLELGDSALYLCASSPTLGGAQYFGPGTRLLVL.

In its sample, this clonotype was seen a few times. Here the CDR3 reads CASSLEAGATEAFF. The CDR3 nucleotides are TGTGCCAGCTCACTAGAGGCGGGGGCCACTGAAGCTTTCTTT. The chain is built from TRBV18 and TRBJ1-1; D possibly corresponds to TRBD1 (6 bases). V was trimmed by 4 bases and J by 4 bases, leaving 13 bases between them. Germline V CDR1 and CDR2: KGHSH, LQKENI. There are 14 residues in the CDR3. The full variable domain, completed using reference TRBV18 and TRBJ1-1, is NAGVMQNPRHLVRRRGQEARLRCSPMKGHSHVYWYRQLPEEGLKFMVYLQKENIIDESGMPKERFSAEFPKEGPSILRIQQVVRGDSAAYFCASSLEAGATEAFFGQGTRLTVV.

This clonotype was seen many times. This chain uses TRBV18 with TRBJ2-7, with 10 nucleotides matching TRBD1. The CDR3 consists of 14 residues. Germline V gives CDR1 KGHSH, CDR2 LQKENI. Germline trimming cut 4 bases from V and 7 bases from J; bases unmatched to any gene: 7. CDR3 nucleotide sequence: TGTGCCAGCTCACTTGGGACAGGGGCTGGGGAGCAGTACTTC. Its translation is CASSLGTGAGEQYF.

This clonotype was counted at least ten times. One end of the junction fails to match germline, which may point to a read error. The chain employs TRBV6-2 or TRBV6-3 and TRBJ1-1; D gene uncertain. This CDR3 is 14 amino acids long. Germline loops: CDR1 MNHEY, CDR2 SVGEGT. CDR3 protein: CASSYSTLNTEAFF. Here the CDR3 DNA reads TGTGCCAGCAGCTACTCAACTTTGAACACTGAAGCTTTCTTT.

This clonotype was counted at least ten times. This sequence joins TRBV10-2 and TRBJ2-3, with a possible D match to TRBD2 (7 bases). V was shortened by 4 bases and J by 0 bases, with 11 bases between the two germline ends. In germline, CDR1 is WSHSY, CDR2 SAAADI. CDR3 size: 15 residues. CDR3 bases: TGCGCCAGCAGTGGAGCGGGGACAAGCACAGATACGCAGTATTTT. Protein product: CASSGAGTSTDTQYF.

This clonotype was seen at least ten times. The J gene is TRBJ1-5, the V gene TRBV10-3, with TRBD1 matching over 8 bases. Trimming at V came to 6 bases and at J to 2 bases, leaving 6 bases not matched to a gene. This CDR3 is built from 15 residues. Germline CDR1 and CDR2: ENHRY and SYGVKD. The CDR3 region has the DNA TGTGCCATCAGCTCAGGGGGCTTGGGCAATCAGCCCCAGCATTTT. It yields the protein CAISSGGLGNQPQHF.

Many counts were recorded for this clonotype. The rearrangement links TRBV5-1 to TRBJ2-7, with 9 bases aligning to TRBD1. CDR3 size: 15 residues. Germline loops: CDR1 SGHRS, CDR2 YFSETQ. The J segment lost 0 bases and the V segment lost 5 bases, leaving 6 bases of the junction unmatched. This CDR3 is CASRRDRDSSYEQYF. The CDR3 DNA reads TGCGCCAGCAGAAGGGACAGGGACAGCTCCTACGAGCAGTACTTC. The whole variable domain, remainder taken from reference TRBV5-1 and TRBJ2-7, is KAGVTQTPRYLIKTRGQQVTLSCSPISGHRSVSWYQQTPGQGLQFLFEYFSETQRNKGNFPGRFSGRQFSNSRSEMNVSTLELGDSALYLCASRRDRDSSYEQYFGPGTRLTVT.

This clonotype was counted at least ten times. The CDR3 reads CASSTSSGAYEQYF. DNA for the CDR3: TGTGCCAGCAGTACCTCGAGCGGCGCCTACGAGCAGTACTTC. The J gene is TRBJ2-7, the V gene TRBV7-2, with TRBD2 as a possible D gene (5 bases). The V gene's germline CDR1 is SGHTA and CDR2 FQGNSA. V lost 6 bases and J 2 bases, leaving 14 bases between the germline ends. This CDR3 contains 14 residues.

This clonotype was counted between two and nine times. The rearrangement links TRBV11-3 to TRBJ2-2; D is ambiguous. Germline V gene lookup returns CDR1 SGHNT and CDR2 YENEEA. The V gene lost 2 bases and the J gene lost 2 bases, with 6 bases spanning the gap. The CDR3 is made up of 14 amino acids. The CDR3 is CASSLHPNTGELFF. The CDR3 region has the DNA TGTGCCAGCAGCTTACATCCTAACACCGGGGAGCTGTTTTTT.

The sample holds many counts of this clonotype. The V and J genes are TRBV28 and TRBJ2-5; perhaps TRBD2 as D (5 bases). Germline CDR1 reads MDHEN; CDR2 reads SYDVKM. Trimming removed 1 base from V and 6 bases from J, with 6 bases in between. There are 12 residues in the CDR3. CDR3 in amino acids: CASSLSGKTQYF. For the CDR3, the DNA is TGTGCCAGCAGTTTATCGGGAAAGACCCAGTACTTC.

There are many counts of this clonotype. The gene calls are TRBV28 and TRBJ2-5; 7 nucleotides align to TRBD2. With V trimmed by 3 bases and J by 4 bases, 5 bases remained unmatched. Germline CDR1 MDHEN, CDR2 SYDVKM. CDR3 size: 14 residues. The CDR3 loop is CASSFMGLRETQYF. The CDR3 coding sequence is TGTGCCAGCAGTTTTATGGGACTAAGAGAGACCCAGTACTTC.

This clonotype was observed at least ten times. The chain uses TRBV11-2 and TRBJ1-2; maybe TRBD1 (5 bases). CDR1 is SGHAT and CDR2 is FQNNGV in the germline V gene. V gave up 5 bases and J gave up 6 bases, with 19 bases separating them. The CDR3 contains 15 residues. The CDR3 coding sequence is TGTGCCAGCAGCAGCAATAAGGGACGAAGGGATGGCTACACCTTC. It yields the protein CASSSNKGRRDGYTF.

This clonotype was found many times. The CDR3 spells CASSRGARYEQYF. The DNA of the CDR3 is TGTGCCAGCAGCCGGGGGGCTAGATACGAGCAGTACTTC. The chain carries TRBV28 and TRBJ2-7, with D maybe TRBD2 (7 bases). There are 13 residues in the CDR3. V was shortened by 6 bases and J by 4 bases, with 13 bases between the two germline ends. The germline gives CDR1 MDHEN, CDR2 SYDVKM.

This clonotype appeared many times. The rearrangement uses TRBV5-1 and TRBJ2-7; D is unresolved. Looked up from germline, CDR1 is SGHRS and CDR2 is YFSETQ. The CDR3 spans 16 residues. V lost 0 bases and J lost 2, with 15 bases in between. The CDR3 bases are TGCGCCAGCAGCTTGGCCGACCTTGGATTTACCTACGAGCAGTACGTC. Protein sequence: CASSLADLGFTYEQYV.

This clonotype came up many times. The rearrangement links TRBV20-1 to TRBJ2-3; D is uncertain. The germline V gene encodes CDR1 DFQATT and CDR2 SNEGSKA (reference sequence). This CDR3 region has 11 residues. The V gene lost 5 bases and the J gene lost 3 bases, with 6 bases spanning the gap. CDR3 DNA: TGCAGTGCTGGACGTACAGATACGCAGTATTTT. It yields the protein CSAGRTDTQYF.

This clonotype was detected ten times or more. The chain links TRBV6-2 or TRBV6-3 to TRBJ2-5, with D tentatively TRBD1 or TRBD2 (5 bases each). This CDR3 spans 12 amino acids. Germline CDR1 reads MNHEY; CDR2 reads SVGEGT. Trimming shortened V by 5 bases and J by 7 bases, and 11 bases separated the two germline ends. CDR3 DNA sequence: TGTGCCAGCAGTCTCGAGGGGAGGACCCAGTACTTC. This translates into CASSLEGRTQYF.

This clonotype appeared many times. The CDR3 DNA sequence: TGTGCCAGCAGCTTAGGGGGGACTCGCTCTGGAAACACCATATATTTT. Its protein is CASSLGGTRSGNTIYF. The chain couples TRBV7-2 to TRBJ1-3; D possibly corresponds to TRBD1 (5 bases). The germline V gene encodes CDR1 SGHTA and CDR2 FQGNSA. V lost 1 base and J 0 bases, leaving 10 bases between the germline ends. The CDR3 length is 16 residues.

Judged by abundance, this clonotype is medium-sized. J is TRBJ1-2 and V is TRBV7-9; a possible D gene is TRBD1 (5 bases). This CDR3 region has 15 residues. Germline loops: CDR1 SEHNR, CDR2 FQNEAQ (reference sequence). Between the trimmed V and J ends, which lost 5 bases and 5 bases, there was a span of 18 bases. The CDR3 here is CASSRYRGTIYGYTF. CDR3 nucleotide sequence: TGTGCCAGCAGCCGATATAGAGGGACGATTTATGGCTACACCTTC.

This clonotype has a count of ten or more. The chain combines TRBV5-1 with TRBJ2-1, with 9 bases aligning to TRBD2. Germline V gene sequence: CDR1 SGHRS, CDR2 YFSETQ. CDR3 length: 13 residues. V dropped 4 bases and J dropped 10; count of bases not matched to a gene: 6. The CDR3 sequence: CASSLAGTYEQFF. For the CDR3, the DNA is TGCGCCAGCAGCCTAGCGGGGACCTACGAGCAGTTCTTC.

This clonotype was counted many times. The rearrangement joins TRBV11-1 to TRBJ1-1, with D unresolved. V was cut by 5 bases and J by 6 bases, with 19 bases left in between. Germline values: CDR1 SGHAT, CDR2 FQDESV (reference sequence). The CDR3 covers 15 residues. The CDR3 reads CASSPPSGLQAEAFF. CDR3 in DNA: TGTGCCAGCAGCCCCCCCTCGGGCCTCCAAGCTGAAGCTTTCTTT.